One T cell receptor beta chain is described in this entry. Clones were read by immunoSEQ multiplex PCR, and TCRdb kept only the in-frame ones, dropping some. Of about 180,000 clones listed, 90% are singletons. The CDR3 runs 14 residues. Trimming cost V 7 bases and J 6 bases, with 16 bases left between them. The germline V gene has CDR1 LNHDA and CDR2 SQIVND (reference sequence). The entry originates in a study of control samples from healthy donors and cancer patients. The chain links TRBV19 to TRBJ1-5, with D possibly matching TRBD1 (6 bases). The clonotype originates from a woman between 50 and 59 years old in good health. Sample: blood. The CDR3 reads CASTLDRLGQPQHF. The CDR3 DNA sequence: TGTGCCAGTACCCTCGACAGGCTCGGTCAGCCCCAGCATTTT.